One and the same sample provided the 30 T cell receptor beta chains below, sequenced in a study of OX40 agonist ivuxolimab in advanced cancers. Profiled with immunoSEQ multiplex PCR; TCRdb holds only in-frame clones, not every one. The profile covers several thousand clones, with about 73% appearing a single time and roughly 28% taken by the ten largest. Sequencing was performed on CD4+ or CD8+ T cells sorted from blood, taken in a trial of the OX40 agonist ivuxolimab. The receptors stem from an adult with an advanced solid tumor such as melanoma, head and neck, liver or kidney cancer.

The rearrangement joins TRBV2 to TRBJ2-2; 8 bases line up with TRBD2. V shed 7 bases and J 1 base; nucleotides not matched to a gene: 2. Per the germline V gene, CDR1 is SNHLY and CDR2 is FYNNEI. CDR3 length: 14 residues. The CDR3 protein is CASKSGRNTGELFF. The CDR3 DNA sequence: TGTGCCAGCAAGAGCGGGAGGAACACCGGGGAGCTGTTTTTT.

The chain carries TRBV21-1 and TRBJ1-5. TRBV21-1 is a pseudogene. This CDR3 has 15 residues. CDR3 region: CASSKILNRDQPQHF. The CDR3 DNA is TGTGCCAGCAGCAAAATACTCAACCGGGACCAGCCCCAGCATTTT.

This chain links TRBV7-9 with TRBJ1-5; D is uncertain. This CDR3 is built from 12 residues. Germline assignment: CDR1 SEHNR and CDR2 FQNEAQ (reference sequence). V lost 1 base and J lost 8, with 6 bases in between. This CDR3 reads CASSLGVEPQHF. For the CDR3, the DNA is TGTGCCAGCAGCTTAGGGGTTGAGCCCCAGCATTTT.

The CDR3 sequence is CASSESSERGAYEQYF. The CDR3 bases are TGTGCCAGCAGCGAGAGTAGCGAGAGAGGGGCCTACGAGCAGTACTTC. The chain joins TRBV5-5 to TRBJ2-7, with D perhaps TRBD1 or TRBD2 (5 bases each). Trimming pared 4 bases from V and 2 bases from J, leaving 19 bases between. Germline V gene data show CDR1 as SGHKS and CDR2 as YYEKEE (reference sequence). The CDR3 covers 16 residues.

This clone appeared a few times. This chain joins TRBV2 and TRBJ2-1; 9 bases line up with TRBD2. Per the germline V gene, CDR1 is SNHLY and CDR2 is FYNNEI. The ends lost 8 bases at V and 0 bases at J; junction bases unmatched: 11. The CDR3 is 17 residues long. The CDR3 region has the DNA TGTGCCAGCCAACGGGTAGCGGGGGCGAGCTCCTACAATGAGCAGTTCTTC. Its translation: CASQRVAGASSYNEQFF.

This clone was seen a single time. The chain has TRBV4-1 and TRBJ2-5, with TRBD2 as a possible D gene (5 bases). The V end lost 1 base, the J end lost 2 bases, and 11 bases lay between the germline ends. The CDR3 covers 15 residues. CDR1 MGHRA and CDR2 YSYEKL come from the germline V gene. CDR3 nucleotide sequence: TGCGCCAGCAGCCAAGTGCCGGGAAGACAAGAGACCCAGTACTTC. Amino acids: CASSQVPGRQETQYF.

The chain employs TRBV5-1 and TRBJ2-5; TRBD2 matches at 9 bases. Losses at the gene ends were 0 bases for V and 5 bases for J; bases not matched to a gene: 8. Germline CDR1 reads SGHRS; CDR2 reads YFSETQ. There are 16 residues in the CDR3. In DNA, the CDR3 is TGCGCCAGCAGCTTGGGATTAGCGGGGGTGCTGGAGACCCAGTACTTC. Protein: CASSLGLAGVLETQYF.

The V call is TRBV14, the J call TRBJ2-7; tentatively, D is TRBD2 (6 bases). This CDR3 comprises 15 residues. Germline V gene data show CDR1 as SGHDN and CDR2 as FVKESK. Trimming pared 4 bases from V and 1 base from J, leaving 14 bases between. The CDR3 spells CASSPTRDPSYEQYF. In nucleotides, the CDR3 is TGTGCCAGCAGCCCCACGCGGGACCCATCCTACGAGCAGTACTTC.

The chain combines TRBV28 with TRBJ2-2; unclear D gene. The CDR3 sequence is 16 residues long. Germline V gene data show CDR1 as MDHEN and CDR2 as SYDVKM. The germline V and J ends were trimmed by 1 base and 7 bases, with 16 bases remaining between them. The CDR3 protein is CASSLLQPGRIGELFF. DNA for the CDR3: TGTGCCAGCAGTTTATTACAGCCCGGGCGTATCGGGGAGCTGTTTTTT. Looking up the rest from reference TRBV28 and TRBJ2-2 gives the full variable domain: DVKVTQSSRYLVKRTGEKVFLECVQDMDHENMFWYRQDPGLGLRLIYFSYDVKMKEKGDIPEGYSVSREKKERFSLILESASTNQTSMYLCASSLLQPGRIGELFFGEGSRLTVL.

The chain uses TRBV7-6 and TRBJ2-1, with 8 nucleotides matching TRBD2. The CDR3 runs 17 residues. CDR1 SGHVS and CDR2 FNYEAQ come from the germline V gene. The J segment lost 4 bases and the V segment lost 1 base, leaving 9 bases of the junction unmatched. The CDR3 coding sequence is TGTGCCAGCAGCTTAGTTCCCCCTAGCGGGCGGTACAATGAGCAGTTCTTC. This encodes CASSLVPPSGRYNEQFF.

This clone was seen a few times. The gene calls are TRBV6-4 and TRBJ2-4; no firm D call. V dropped 8 bases and J dropped 0 bases, with 17 bases sitting between them. In germline, CDR1 is MRHNA, CDR2 SNTAGT. The CDR3 loop spans 16 amino acids. In nucleotides, the CDR3 is TGTGCCAGCGGTATAAGAGTCACCTCAGCCAAAAACATTCAGTACTTC. It translates to CASGIRVTSAKNIQYF.

The chain joins TRBV2 to TRBJ2-7, with D possibly TRBD1 on 5 matching bases. V was cut by 8 bases and J by 2 bases, with 16 bases left in between. This CDR3 has 14 amino acids. Germline V gene sequence: CDR1 SNHLY, CDR2 FYNNEI. In DNA form, the CDR3 reads TGTGCCAGCGGGGTCGGGCAGGGCCCCTACGAGCAGTACTTC. This sequence encodes CASGVGQGPYEQYF.

This chain uses TRBV19 with TRBJ1-2; 7 bases align to TRBD1. Germline V CDR1 and CDR2: LNHDA, SQIVND (reference sequence). The CDR3 totals 13 residues. V lost 5 bases to trimming and J lost 2 bases; unmatched junction nucleotides: 2. For the CDR3, the DNA is TGTGCCAGTAGTGCGACAGGGAACTATGGCTACACCTTC. Translated: CASSATGNYGYTF.

In nucleotides, the CDR3 is TGTGCCAGCAGGGGACTATCTCCCTACAATGAGCAGTTCTTC. It codes for CASRGLSPYNEQFF. The rearrangement joins TRBV25-1 to TRBJ2-1; TRBD2 matches 7 bases. The CDR3 is 14 residues long. Germline trimming cut 6 bases from V and 2 bases from J; bases unmatched to any gene: 4. Per the germline V gene, CDR1 is MGHDK and CDR2 is SYGVNS. Full variable domain (missing parts from reference TRBV25-1 and TRBJ2-1): EADIYQTPRYLVIGTGKKITLECSQTMGHDKMYWYQQDPGMELHLIHYSYGVNSTEKGDLSSESTVSRIRTEHFPLTLESARPSHTSQYLCASRGLSPYNEQFFGPGTRLTVL.

The chain recombines TRBV7-9 with TRBJ1-1; tentative D call: TRBD1 (6 bases). The CDR3 consists of 16 residues. Germline assignment: CDR1 SEHNR and CDR2 FQNEAQ (reference sequence). V lost 3 bases and J lost 0, with 14 bases in between. The CDR3 DNA follows: TGTGCCAGCAGCTTTTGGGGGGCGCAGATGAACACTGAAGCTTTCTTT. It is translated as CASSFWGAQMNTEAFF.

By its share, this clone is large (0.1 to 1%). V gene TRBV5-6 combines with J gene TRBJ2-3, with D unclear. CDR3 length: 15 residues. V was pared by 3 bases and J by 1 base, with 12 bases between. Looked up from germline, CDR1 is SGHDT and CDR2 is YYEEEE. CDR3 sequence reads: CASSYALVGTDTQYF. Here the CDR3 DNA reads TGTGCCAGCAGCTACGCCTTGGTAGGCACAGATACGCAGTATTTT.

V usage is TRBV9 and J usage is TRBJ2-7; D gene uncertain. Between the trimmed V and J ends, which lost 0 bases and 1 base, there was a span of 8 bases. Germline loops: CDR1 SGDLS, CDR2 YYNGEE. CDR3 size: 14 residues. The CDR3 coding sequence is TGTGCCAGCAGCGTAGCTTACGGGTCCTACGAGCAGTACTTC. Translated, it gives CASSVAYGSYEQYF.

This clone was observed once. The V gene is TRBV27, the J gene TRBJ1-1; 11 nucleotides align to TRBD1. The CDR3 length is 13 residues. Trimming cost V 6 bases and J 6 bases; bases outside gene matches: 3. Germline V gene sequence: CDR1 MNHEY, CDR2 SMNVEV (reference sequence). CDR3 sequence (DNA): TGTGCCAGCAGCCGGGACAGGGGGTCTGAAGCTTTCTTT. Translated: CASSRDRGSEAFF.

The chain has TRBV11-3 and TRBJ1-1; D unresolved. The germline V gene encodes CDR1 SGHNT and CDR2 YENEEA. The CDR3 runs to 13 residues. V lost 5 bases and J lost 3, with 10 bases in between. The CDR3 is CASSPSPYTEAFF. The CDR3, as DNA: TGTGCCAGCAGCCCTAGCCCGTACACTGAAGCTTTCTTT.

The chain carries TRBV7-9 and TRBJ2-3; D call uncertain. The ends were cut back, 4 bases at V and 2 bases at J, with 13 bases in the middle. The CDR3 runs to 15 residues. Germline lookup yields CDR1 SEHNR and CDR2 FQNEAQ (reference sequence). The CDR3, as DNA: TGTGCCAGCAGCTCCTCCCTTCCTTCCACAGATACGCAGTATTTT. Protein: CASSSSLPSTDTQYF.

This clone appeared a single time. The rearrangement joins TRBV2 to TRBJ2-5; 7 bases are shared with TRBD1. The CDR3 is 14 amino acids. Germline CDR1 SNHLY, CDR2 FYNNEI. Trimming cost V 6 bases and J 5 bases; bases outside gene matches: 9. The CDR3 bases are TGTGCCAGCAGGGGCGACAGGGCCCACGAGACCCAGTACTTC. Its translation: CASRGDRAHETQYF.

This rearrangement joins TRBV10-2 to TRBJ2-2; 12 bases are a match to TRBD2. Trimming cost V 6 bases and J 3 bases; bases outside gene matches: 14. Per the germline V gene, CDR1 is WSHSY and CDR2 is SAAADI. The CDR3 runs to 19 residues. The CDR3 coding sequence is TGCGCCAGCAGCAAAACTGGACTAGCGGGACTAGGGGACACCGGGGAGCTGTTTTTT. Its protein product is CASSKTGLAGLGDTGELFF.

This clone showed up just once. V gene TRBV28 combines with J gene TRBJ1-6; no clear D gene. V was clipped by 6 bases and J by 8 bases, with 11 bases between them. From germline, CDR1 is MDHEN and CDR2 SYDVKM. This CDR3 is built from 13 residues. The CDR3 nucleotides are TGTGCCAGCAGCCCAACAGAGGATTCACCCCTCCACTTT. Amino acid sequence: CASSPTEDSPLHF.

The chain combines TRBV4-1 with TRBJ2-3; 7 bases fit TRBD2. The CDR3 has 14 amino acids. Per germline, CDR1 MGHRA and CDR2 YSYEKL. J lost 4 bases, V lost 4 bases, and 5 bases had no gene match. The CDR3 here is CASSRAGGADTQYF. CDR3 coding DNA: TGCGCCAGCAGCCGAGCTGGGGGGGCAGATACGCAGTATTTT.

The rearrangement uses TRBV19 and TRBJ2-3; 14 bases line up with TRBD2. CDR3 length: 19 residues. Germline CDR1 is LNHDA and CDR2 is SQIVND (reference sequence). Trimming removed 3 bases from V and 8 bases from J; junction bases left unmatched: 16. CDR3 residues: CASSITIPGLAGDKGTQYF. CDR3 sequence (DNA): TGTGCCAGTAGTATCACCATTCCGGGACTAGCGGGGGATAAGGGTACGCAGTATTTT.

This clone was counted at least ten times. The chain couples TRBV28 to TRBJ2-1; no reliable D call. V was pared by 3 bases and J by 7 bases, with 10 bases between. Germline-derived CDR1 and CDR2 are MDHEN and SYDVKM. The CDR3 runs to 13 residues. The CDR3 coding sequence is TGTGCCAGCAGTTTGGGTGGATGGAATGAGCAGTTCTTC. Translating gives CASSLGGWNEQFF.

This clone turned up a few times. This rearrangement joins TRBV11-3 to TRBJ2-7; TRBD2 aligns across 7 bases. This CDR3 spans 15 amino acids. J gave up 5 bases and V 5 bases, and 12 bases lay outside the gene matches. The germline CDR1 and CDR2 sequences are SGHNT and YENEEA. CDR3 in DNA: TGTGCCAGCAGCGCCCGAAGCGCGGGAGAGGACGAGCAGTACTTC. As protein: CASSARSAGEDEQYF.

This clone was detected once. The chain couples TRBV21-1 to TRBJ2-1; TRBD1 is the table's D call and was not checked against the DNA. TRBV21-1 represents a pseudogene. The length of the CDR3 is 15 residues. CDR3 in amino acids: CASSKPYRGSNEQFF. The CDR3 DNA sequence: TGTGCCAGCAGCAAACCCTACAGGGGATCCAATGAGCAGTTCTTC.

This clone was picked up a small number of times. This chain connects TRBV4-2 to TRBJ1-1; D call uncertain. Deletions cut 1 base from V and 1 base from J, with 10 bases between. CDR3 length equals 15 residues. Germline V gives CDR1 LGHNA, CDR2 YNFKEQ. CDR3 protein: CASSQAWEGNTEAFF. The DNA for the CDR3 is TGTGCCAGCAGCCAAGCCTGGGAGGGGAACACTGAAGCTTTCTTT.

This clone came up once. V and J are TRBV2 and TRBJ2-5, with D unclear. Germline CDR1 and CDR2: SNHLY and FYNNEI. Deletions cut 3 bases from V and 5 bases from J, with 13 bases between. The CDR3 runs to 14 residues. Here the CDR3 DNA reads TGTGCCAGCAGTGACGTCGAACAGCACGAGACCCAGTACTTC. Its translation is CASSDVEQHETQYF.